This note documents a single T cell receptor beta chain sequence. Its antigen remains unidentified. This record comes from a study of CD8 T cells in Susac syndrome. Whole-study findings and limits: The study acknowledged a relatively small number of individuals in its TCR sequencing and HLA analysis.

V gave up 2 bases and J gave up 5 bases; unmatched junction bases: 5. The CDR3 is 16 amino acids. Roughly 0.45 to 1 ug RNA was reverse transcribed with random hexamers. Across 54 Vbeta and 13 Jbeta, immunoSEQ multiplex PCR amplified TCR beta CDR3. TCRdb re-called the immunoSEQ multiplex PCR reads through MiXCR, storing one row per CDR3 protein. The data contain about 400,000 distinct CDR3 sequences, around 83% of them singletons. CD8+ and CD4+ T cells taken from blood had their TCR beta sequenced. Relapsing-remitting disease, either stable or active, was present in the treatment-naive patients who were the multiple sclerosis controls.

The chain has TRBV12-3 or TRBV12-4 and TRBJ2-1; the match to TRBD2 covers 11 bases. The receptor was derived from a human donor with multiple sclerosis. The sequenced sample consisted of CD8+ T cells from PBMCs. The DNA for the CDR3 is TGTGCCAGCAGTTTAACGACTAGCGGGACAAACAATGAGCAGTTCTTC. It is translated as CASSLTTSGTNNEQFF.